These 29 T cell receptor beta chains were all obtained from the same sample, sequenced in a study of blood T cell repertoires in COVID-19. Method: immunoSEQ multiplex PCR; TCRdb's copy keeps in-frame clones and lacks some. Of about 130,000 clones in the sample, more than 75% were seen once. The sample consisted of peripheral blood. The receptors stem from a man aged 45 to 65 with active COVID-19.

The chain recombines TRBV19 with TRBJ2-5; no reliable D call. Trimming removed 6 bases at V and 5 bases at J, with 19 bases between. This CDR3 has 15 amino acids. The V gene's germline CDR1 is LNHDA and CDR2 SQIVND (reference sequence). CDR3 sequence reads: CASSKNLISKETQYF. CDR3 in DNA: TGTGCCAGTAGCAAAAACTTGATAAGCAAGGAGACCCAGTACTTC. The full variable domain, completed using reference TRBV19 and TRBJ2-5, is DGGITQSPKYLFRKEGQNVTLSCEQNLNHDAMYWYRQDPGQGLRLIYYSQIVNDFQKGDIAEGYSVSREKKESFPLTVTSAQKNPTAFYLCASSKNLISKETQYFGPGTRLLVL.

The rearrangement uses TRBV7-3 and TRBJ1-6, with TRBD1 identical over 9 bases. The germline CDR1 and CDR2 sequences are SGHTA and FQGTGA. The length of the CDR3 is 15 residues. Trimming cost V 5 bases and J 8 bases; bases outside gene matches: 7. The CDR3 DNA reads TGTGCCAGCAGCCTATCCGGGGACAGGGATTCACCCCTCCACTTT. Translating gives CASSLSGDRDSPLHF.

The gene calls are TRBV7-2 and TRBJ2-2, with D unclear. The CDR3 covers 12 residues. Germline V gives CDR1 SGHTA, CDR2 FQGNSA. V was pared by 6 bases and J by 3 bases, with 5 bases between. Here the CDR3 reads CASSQYTGELFF. CDR3 sequence (DNA): TGTGCCAGCAGTCAATACACCGGGGAGCTGTTTTTT.

V usage is TRBV7-2 and J usage is TRBJ1-2, with TRBD1 identical over 8 bases. With 1 base clipped from V and 4 bases from J, the junction kept 8 bases outside the gene matches. Germline CDR1 SGHTA, CDR2 FQGNSA. The CDR3 covers 16 residues. The CDR3 is CASSLVGGQVRYGYTF. For the CDR3, the DNA is TGTGCCAGCAGCTTAGTGGGGGGACAGGTACGCTATGGCTACACCTTC. Looking up the rest from reference TRBV7-2 and TRBJ1-2 gives the full variable domain: GAGVSQSPSNKVTEKGKDVELRCDPISGHTALYWYRQSLGQGLEFLIYFQGNSAPDKSGLPSDRFSAERTGGSVSTLTIQRTQQEDSAVYLCASSLVGGQVRYGYTFGSGTRLTVV.

The chain employs TRBV19 and TRBJ1-1, with TRBD1 as a possible D gene (5 bases). Germline lookup yields CDR1 LNHDA and CDR2 SQIVND (reference sequence). The CDR3 runs to 12 residues. V was clipped by 3 bases and J by 5 bases, with 7 bases between them. CDR3 loop: CASSMGGTEAFF. The CDR3, as DNA: TGTGCCAGTAGTATGGGGGGGACTGAAGCTTTCTTT.

The rearrangement joins TRBV7-2 to TRBJ1-1, with D possibly being TRBD1 (6 bases). The length of the CDR3 is 15 residues. CDR1 is SGHTA and CDR2 is FQGNSA in the germline V gene. V lost 5 bases and J 3 bases, leaving 16 bases between the germline ends. Here the CDR3 reads CASSAAGTQYTEAFF. The DNA of the CDR3 is TGTGCCAGCAGCGCCGCCGGGACACAGTACACTGAAGCTTTCTTT.

The CDR3 reads CASSLPSGLQETQYF. DNA for the CDR3: TGTGCCAGCAGCCTTCCTAGCGGGCTCCAAGAGACCCAGTACTTC. V is TRBV7-2 and J is TRBJ2-5; 8 positions agree with TRBD2. Germline lookup yields CDR1 SGHTA and CDR2 FQGNSA. This CDR3 is 15 amino acids long. V was clipped by 5 bases and J by 1 base; unmatched bases: 6.

The chain couples TRBV25-1 to TRBJ2-2; 9 nucleotides align to TRBD1. CDR1 is MGHDK and CDR2 is SYGVNS in the germline V gene. J lost 2 bases, V lost 0 bases, and 4 bases had no gene match. This CDR3 is built from 17 residues. The CDR3 DNA reads TGTGCCAGCAGTGAATATGGACAGGGGCTTAACACCGGGGAGCTGTTTTTT. It translates to CASSEYGQGLNTGELFF.

J is TRBJ2-1 and V is TRBV6-5; 9 nucleotides align to TRBD1. In germline, CDR1 is MNHEY, CDR2 SVGAGI. There are 15 residues in the CDR3. J lost 6 bases, V lost 4 bases, and 7 bases had no gene match. The CDR3 protein is CASSSAGQGGNEQFF. As DNA, the CDR3 is TGTGCCAGCAGTTCAGCGGGACAGGGAGGCAATGAGCAGTTCTTC.

The V call is TRBV19, the J call TRBJ1-2; 7 positions agree with TRBD1. The CDR3 runs 13 residues. CDR1 is LNHDA, CDR2 SQIVND, per germline (reference sequence). J lost 4 bases, V lost 4 bases, and 3 bases had no gene match. CDR3 sequence (DNA): TGTGCCAGTAGTAGGGGACAGTCCTATGGCTACACCTTC. Translated: CASSRGQSYGYTF. The entire variable domain, with the rest obtained from reference TRBV19 and TRBJ1-2, is as follows: DGGITQSPKYLFRKEGQNVTLSCEQNLNHDAMYWYRQDPGQGLRLIYYSQIVNDFQKGDIAEGYSVSREKKESFPLTVTSAQKNPTAFYLCASSRGQSYGYTFGSGTRLTVV.

The chain has TRBV3-1 (or the pseudogene TRBV3-2) and TRBJ1-3; 11 nucleotides match TRBD1. CDR3 size: 17 residues. Looked up from germline, CDR1 is LGHDT and CDR2 is YNNKEL (reference sequence). V was clipped by 5 bases and J by 0 bases; unmatched bases: 6. The CDR3 loop reads CASSRTGGHISGNTIYF. The CDR3 nucleotides are TGTGCCAGCAGCAGGACAGGGGGCCACATCTCTGGAAACACCATATATTTT.

This clone was counted a few times. The chain carries TRBV9 and TRBJ1-1, with D maybe TRBD1 (5 bases). The CDR3 is 16 residues long. V was cut by 0 bases and J by 0 bases, with 12 bases left in between. The V gene's germline CDR1 is SGDLS and CDR2 YYNGEE. CDR3 sequence: CASSVEEGNLNTEAFF. Written as DNA, the CDR3 is TGTGCCAGCAGCGTAGAGGAGGGGAATTTGAACACTGAAGCTTTCTTT.

The chain is built from TRBV7-9 and TRBJ1-6, with D possibly matching TRBD1 (6 bases). Deletions cut 6 bases from V and 7 bases from J, with 22 bases between. This CDR3 region has 17 residues. Germline lookup yields CDR1 SEHNR and CDR2 FQNEAQ (reference sequence). The CDR3 region has the DNA TGTGCCAGCAGATCTTCACTCGTCGGACAGACAAATTCACCCCTCCACTTT. This codes for CASRSSLVGQTNSPLHF. Drawing the rest from reference TRBV7-9 and TRBJ1-6, the complete variable domain is DTGVSQNPRHKITKRGQNVTFRCDPISEHNRLYWYRQTLGQGPEFLTYFQNEAQLEKSRLLSDRFSAERPKGSFSTLEIQRTEQGDSAMYLCASRSSLVGQTNSPLHFGNGTRLTVT.

This clone is medium-sized within its sample. The gene calls are TRBV2 and TRBJ1-6; D is possibly TRBD1 (6 bases). Trimming stripped 5 bases from V and 7 bases from J, with 15 bases between. This CDR3 contains 15 residues. Per germline, CDR1 SNHLY and CDR2 FYNNEI. CDR3 DNA: TGTGCCAGCAGTCCACAGGGTGTTCGGAATTCACCCCTCCACTTT. Amino acids: CASSPQGVRNSPLHF.

This chain links TRBV5-1 with TRBJ2-2; D perhaps matches TRBD2 (6 bases). The CDR3 extends over 16 amino acids. CDR1 is SGHRS, CDR2 YFSETQ, per germline. The V end was cut by 2 bases, the J end by 3 bases, with 14 bases between. CDR3 nucleotides: TGCGCCAGCAGCTTAACGGGGGTGCGTGACACCGGGGAGCTGTTTTTT. This gives the protein CASSLTGVRDTGELFF.

The rearrangement links TRBV6-2 or TRBV6-3 to TRBJ2-7; 7 bases match TRBD1. The V gene end was trimmed by 5 bases and the J gene end by 6 bases; junction bases not matched to a gene: 4. The CDR3 totals 12 residues. The V gene's germline CDR1 is MNHEY and CDR2 SVGEGT. The CDR3 nucleotides are TGTGCCAGCAGTCCGACAGGGACCGAGCAGTACTTC. It is translated as CASSPTGTEQYF.

The chain employs TRBV27 and TRBJ2-1; TRBD2 matches at 16 bases. The trim removed 7 bases at V and 4 bases at J, leaving 10 bases unmatched. The length of the CDR3 is 18 residues. Looked up from germline, CDR1 is MNHEY and CDR2 is SMNVEV (reference sequence). This CDR3 is CASTAGTSGGARYNEQFF. In DNA form, the CDR3 reads TGTGCCAGCACCGCCGGGACTAGCGGGGGGGCCCGGTACAATGAGCAGTTCTTC.

The rearrangement links TRBV3-1 (or the pseudogene TRBV3-2) to TRBJ2-1; 11 nucleotides line up with TRBD2. After removal of 0 bases from V and 5 bases from J, the junction contained 9 bases not matched to a gene. Germline V CDR1 and CDR2: LGHDT, YNNKEL (reference sequence). CDR3 length equals 18 residues. The CDR3 region is CASSQEGRLAGQHNEQFF. The CDR3 DNA reads TGTGCCAGCAGCCAAGAAGGGAGACTAGCGGGGCAACACAATGAGCAGTTCTTC.

CDR3 loop: CASSLERTYQNEQFF. CDR3 coding DNA: TGTGCCAGCAGCTTAGAGCGGACCTACCAGAATGAGCAGTTCTTC. The chain employs TRBV5-6 and TRBJ2-1, with D tentatively TRBD2 (5 bases). Deletions cut 2 bases from V and 7 bases from J, with 16 bases between. CDR1 and CDR2 from the germline V gene are SGHDT and YYEEEE. The CDR3 sequence is 15 residues long.

The chain employs TRBV7-9 and TRBJ1-4; D call uncertain. The germline CDR1 and CDR2 sequences are SEHNR and FQNEAQ (reference sequence). This CDR3 region has 12 residues. V was cut by 7 bases and J by 2 bases, with 5 bases left in between. CDR3 sequence: CASKLTNEKLFF. In nucleotides, the CDR3 is TGTGCCAGCAAGCTTACTAATGAAAAACTGTTTTTT.

The chain employs TRBV2 and TRBJ2-6; no definite D call. Per the germline V gene, CDR1 is SNHLY and CDR2 is FYNNEI. The ends were cut back, 4 bases at V and 4 bases at J, with 11 bases in the middle. The CDR3 sequence is 15 residues long. DNA of the CDR3: TGTGCCAGCAGTGCCGAGTATCCCGGGGCCAACGTCCTGACTTTC. It specifies CASSAEYPGANVLTF.

The chain combines TRBV29-1 with TRBJ2-5; possible D gene TRBD2, 6 bases. The CDR3 contains 12 residues. CDR1 is SQVTM, CDR2 ANQGSEA, per germline. Trimming took 4 bases from V and 5 from J, leaving 11 bases between them. DNA for the CDR3: TGCAGCGTTGGCCGGGCGGGGGAGACCCAGTACTTC. This translates into CSVGRAGETQYF.

DNA for the CDR3: TGTGCCAGCAGCTTATATAGTCCAAGCTCCTACGAGCAGTACTTC. Protein product: CASSLYSPSSYEQYF. The genes are TRBV7-8 and TRBJ2-7, with D hard to call. V shed 2 bases and J shed 0 bases, with 11 bases lying between them. This CDR3 is 15 amino acids long. Germline lookup yields CDR1 SGHVS and CDR2 FQNEAQ.

The V call is TRBV2, the J call TRBJ1-1; TRBD1 might be the D (5 bases). Trimming pared 10 bases from V and 4 bases from J, leaving 16 bases between. The CDR3 totals 13 residues. Germline CDR1 reads SNHLY; CDR2 reads FYNNEI. For the CDR3, the DNA is TGTGCCACCACAAGTGGGGGGTCCACTGAAGCTTTCTTT. As protein: CATTSGGSTEAFF.

This chain links TRBV19 with TRBJ1-5; D remains ambiguous. The CDR3 spans 18 residues. Germline loops: CDR1 LNHDA, CDR2 SQIVND (reference sequence). V was trimmed by 5 bases and J by 3 bases, leaving 23 bases between them. CDR3 sequence: CASSGPPGRRRANQPQHF. CDR3 nucleotides: TGTGCCAGTAGTGGACCCCCAGGTCGAAGGCGGGCCAATCAGCCCCAGCATTTT. Variable domain in full (rest from reference TRBV19 and TRBJ1-5): DGGITQSPKYLFRKEGQNVTLSCEQNLNHDAMYWYRQDPGQGLRLIYYSQIVNDFQKGDIAEGYSVSREKKESFPLTVTSAQKNPTAFYLCASSGPPGRRRANQPQHFGDGTRLSIL.

The chain employs TRBV9 and TRBJ1-4; TRBD1 matches 7 bases. CDR1 SGDLS and CDR2 YYNGEE come from the germline V gene. CDR3 length: 15 residues. Trimming at V came to 3 bases and at J to 6 bases, leaving 8 bases not matched to a gene. DNA of the CDR3: TGTGCCAGCAGCGCCTCGACAGGGTCGTATGAAAAACTGTTTTTT. It encodes CASSASTGSYEKLFF.

This sequence joins TRBV5-1 and TRBJ2-5; 9 positions agree with TRBD1. The germline V gene has CDR1 SGHRS and CDR2 YFSETQ. Germline trimming cut 4 bases from V and 3 bases from J; bases unmatched to any gene: 7. The CDR3 has 15 amino acids. The CDR3 is CASSAGTGQEETQYF. The CDR3 nucleotides read TGCGCCAGCAGCGCCGGGACAGGGCAGGAAGAGACCCAGTACTTC.

This sequence joins TRBV5-1 and TRBJ1-6; TRBD1 is a possible D gene (6 bases). Germline-derived CDR1 and CDR2 are SGHRS and YFSETQ. The CDR3 runs 15 residues. V dropped 6 bases and J dropped 9 bases, with 19 bases sitting between them. CDR3 nucleotides: TGCGCCAGCACCGAAGGACACCCCAGGGGTTCACCCCTCCACTTT. Translated, it gives CASTEGHPRGSPLHF.

The V and J genes are TRBV18 and TRBJ2-2, with D maybe TRBD1 (5 bases). Germline V gene sequence: CDR1 KGHSH, CDR2 LQKENI. Deletions cut 1 base from V and 2 bases from J, with 11 bases between. This CDR3 is 16 amino acids long. As DNA, the CDR3 is TGTGCCAGCTCACCACGGGCCCAGGGAAACACCGGGGAGCTGTTTTTT. Translating it yields CASSPRAQGNTGELFF.